This T cell receptor beta chain comes out of a study of control samples from healthy donors and cancer patients. TCRdb's table, derived via immunoSEQ multiplex PCR, lists solely in-frame clones and lacks some. The sample contains 25,000 to 30,000 clones, roughly 87% of which appear only once. CDR1 is KGHSH and CDR2 is LQKENI in the germline V gene. V dropped 2 bases and J dropped 2 bases, with 7 bases sitting between them. The CDR3 is 14 amino acids. The sequence came from a female donor with melanoma. The gene calls are TRBV18 and TRBJ1-5, with no clear D. Sequences were obtained from formalin-fixed, paraffin-embedded tissue. The CDR3 DNA follows: TGTGCCAGCTCACCAGGAAAGGGCAATCAGCCCCAGCATTTT. Protein product: CASSPGKGNQPQHF.